The 19 T cell receptor beta chains below were found in one sample sequenced in a study of blood T cell repertoires in COVID-19 (dated by TCRdb to 2018 to 2021). Libraries were built with the immunoSEQ multiplex PCR assay. Drawn from immuneACCESS, this table holds only the in-frame rearrangements with V and J called that TCRdb kept. Clones are partly lost; checked studies trace under half to an unresolved V gene and leave the rest unexplained. This sample has about 670,000 clones in its table, and 70% to 90% of those were observed once. The top ten hold over 0.2% of the sample. Sequences were obtained from peripheral blood. The receptors were gathered from a woman younger than 30 with acute or convalescent COVID-19.

The chain couples TRBV30 to TRBJ1-1; TRBD1 is a possible D gene (5 bases). CDR1 is GTSNPN and CDR2 is SVGIG in the germline V gene (reference sequence). Trimming pared 1 base from V and 0 bases from J, leaving 6 bases between. This CDR3 region has 13 residues. The CDR3 bases are TGTGCCTGGAGTGGGACATTGAACACTGAAGCTTTCTTT. This sequence encodes CAWSGTLNTEAFF.

This CDR3 is CASSYSGDEQYF. CDR3 DNA: TGTGCCAGCAGTTACTCAGGGGACGAGCAGTACTTC. The chain has TRBV6-5 and TRBJ2-7; maybe TRBD1 (5 bases). The CDR3 runs to 12 residues. V was pared by 0 bases and J by 5 bases, with 5 bases between. Germline values: CDR1 MNHEY, CDR2 SVGAGI.

The V gene is TRBV5-6, the J gene TRBJ2-1; 8 nucleotides agree with TRBD1. With V trimmed by 6 bases and J by 0 bases, 8 bases remained unmatched. Per the germline V gene, CDR1 is SGHDT and CDR2 is YYEEEE. This CDR3 has 16 residues. CDR3 nucleotides: TGTGCCAGCACCGCGACAGGGGTTAGCTCCTACAATGAGCAGTTCTTC. It specifies CASTATGVSSYNEQFF.

The V call is TRBV5-1, the J call TRBJ1-2; D call uncertain. Per germline, CDR1 SGHRS and CDR2 YFSETQ. CDR3 length: 14 amino acids. V was shortened by 3 bases and J by 8 bases, with 17 bases between the two germline ends. The CDR3 sequence: CASSSGEGPWGYTF. CDR3 in DNA: TGCGCCAGCAGCTCCGGGGAGGGCCCTTGGGGCTACACCTTC.

This chain uses TRBV5-1 with TRBJ1-1, with D possibly matching TRBD1 (6 bases). Trimming cost V 5 bases and J 1 base, with 9 bases left between them. The CDR3 extends over 13 amino acids. In germline, CDR1 is SGHRS, CDR2 YFSETQ. DNA for the CDR3: TGCGCCAGCAGAGAGGGGGAGAACACTGAAGCTTTCTTT. Its translation is CASREGENTEAFF.

This chain uses TRBV10-2 with TRBJ2-3, with D unresolved. CDR1 and CDR2 (germline): WSHSY, SAAADI. This CDR3 contains 14 residues. Trimming shortened V by 2 bases and J by 0 bases, and 6 bases separated the two germline ends. CDR3 DNA: TGCGCCAGCAGTGAGATGAGGAGCACAGATACGCAGTATTTT. It specifies CASSEMRSTDTQYF.

The V and J genes are TRBV27 and TRBJ2-7; perhaps TRBD1 as D (5 bases). V lost 0 bases to trimming and J lost 7 bases, with 16 bases between them. The CDR3 contains 15 residues. Germline values: CDR1 MNHEY, CDR2 SMNVEV (reference sequence). The CDR3 DNA sequence: TGTGCCAGCAGTTTATCAAGTGGGGCGCTTGGGGAGCAGTACTTC. Translated, it gives CASSLSSGALGEQYF.

V is TRBV19 and J is TRBJ1-3, with TRBD1 matching 8 bases. V lost 8 bases and J lost 0; bases outside the gene matches: 9. CDR1 is LNHDA and CDR2 is SQIVND in the germline V gene (reference sequence). CDR3 length: 16 residues. CDR3 nucleotides: TGTGCCAGTTCGATGGACAGGGAGCTCTCTGGAAACACCATATATTTT. Protein sequence: CASSMDRELSGNTIYF.

J is TRBJ2-5 and V is TRBV29-1, with TRBD2 matching over 10 bases. From germline, CDR1 is SQVTM and CDR2 ANQGSEA. The CDR3 runs to 16 residues. Unmatched junction bases numbered 9, after V lost 0 bases and J lost 5 bases. CDR3 in amino acids: CSVEDRSSGGGETQYF. CDR3 in DNA: TGCAGCGTTGAAGATCGGTCTAGCGGGGGTGGGGAGACCCAGTACTTC. Full variable domain (rest looked up from reference TRBV29-1 and TRBJ2-5): SAVISQKPSRDICQRGTSLTIQCQVDSQVTMMFWYRQQPGQSLTLIATANQGSEATYESGFVIDKFPISRPNLTFSTLTVSNMSPEDSSIYLCSVEDRSSGGGETQYFGPGTRLLVL.

The chain links TRBV27 to TRBJ2-7; D is possibly TRBD2 (6 bases). Between the trimmed V and J ends, which lost 4 bases and 3 bases, there was a span of 13 bases. This CDR3 is 14 amino acids long. The V gene's germline CDR1 is MNHEY and CDR2 SMNVEV (reference sequence). The CDR3 loop reads CASSSSQDYYEQYF. In DNA, the CDR3 is TGTGCCAGCAGTTCTAGCCAGGACTACTACGAGCAGTACTTC.

The rearrangement links TRBV24-1 to TRBJ1-2, with 8 bases lining up with TRBD1. V lost 5 bases and J lost 3; bases outside the gene matches: 10. CDR3 size: 16 residues. Germline V gene lookup returns CDR1 KGHDR and CDR2 SFDVKD. The CDR3 here is CATSGSPRGLDYGYTF. DNA for the CDR3: TGTGCCACCAGTGGTTCGCCCAGGGGGCTGGACTATGGCTACACCTTC.

This rearrangement joins TRBV7-2 to TRBJ1-5; no clear D. This CDR3 has 13 residues. Trimming cost V 4 bases and J 5 bases, with 9 bases left between them. Germline V gene sequence: CDR1 SGHTA, CDR2 FQGNSA. CDR3 bases: TGTGCCAGCAGCTCCGACACCTATCAGCCCCAGCATTTT. Translated: CASSSDTYQPQHF.

The J gene is TRBJ1-3, the V gene TRBV7-9; no firm D call. The CDR3 extends over 16 amino acids. Trimming cost V 5 bases and J 0 bases, with 14 bases left between them. The germline V gene has CDR1 SEHNR and CDR2 FQNEAQ (reference sequence). CDR3 region: CASSPSVSRSGNTIYF. CDR3 in DNA: TGTGCCAGCAGCCCATCGGTCTCCCGCTCTGGAAACACCATATATTTT.

The chain recombines TRBV6-5 with TRBJ1-1; weak D call: TRBD1 (6 bases). V was clipped by 2 bases and J by 4 bases, with 11 bases between them. Germline CDR1 is MNHEY and CDR2 is SVGAGI. The CDR3 contains 14 residues. The CDR3 DNA reads as TGTGCCAGCAGTTACCCAGGGGTGAGCACTGAAGCTTTCTTT. Translated, it gives CASSYPGVSTEAFF.

This clone was seen only once. The gene calls are TRBV18 and TRBJ2-3; no definite D call. The CDR3 extends over 15 amino acids. Trimming took 0 bases from V and 3 from J, leaving 10 bases between them. Per the germline V gene, CDR1 is KGHSH and CDR2 is LQKENI. CDR3 sequence reads: CASSPPGSSTDTQYF. In DNA, the CDR3 is TGTGCCAGCTCACCACCTGGCAGTTCGACAGATACGCAGTATTTT.

The chain joins TRBV27 to TRBJ1-6; D gene ambiguous. CDR1 and CDR2 (germline): MNHEY, SMNVEV (reference sequence). The CDR3 runs to 13 residues. Between the trimmed V and J ends, which lost 5 bases and 3 bases, there was a span of 5 bases. CDR3 residues: CASSPVYNSPLHF. The CDR3 DNA follows: TGTGCCAGCAGTCCAGTCTATAATTCACCCCTCCACTTT.

This clone has a handful of counts. The chain employs TRBV5-5 and TRBJ1-1; no reliable D call. The CDR3 consists of 15 residues. V lost 0 bases, J lost 0 bases, and 9 bases lay in between. From germline, CDR1 is SGHKS and CDR2 YYEKEE (reference sequence). The CDR3 spells CASSLEQSLNTEAFF. In DNA form, the CDR3 reads TGTGCCAGCAGCTTGGAACAGAGCTTGAACACTGAAGCTTTCTTT.

The chain links TRBV12-3 or TRBV12-4 to TRBJ2-1; D unclear. The V gene lost 3 bases and the J gene lost 9 bases, with 6 bases spanning the gap. This CDR3 is built from 11 residues. The CDR3, as DNA: TGTGCCAGCAGTTTTAACTTTGAGCAGTTCTTC. Amino acids: CASSFNFEQFF.

The CDR3 nucleotides read TGTGCCAGCAGTGAAGACGGAGATAGCTCCTACGAGCAGTACTTC. Encoded protein: CASSEDGDSSYEQYF. The chain employs TRBV6-1 and TRBJ2-7, with D hard to call. CDR3 length: 15 residues. V lost 1 base, J lost 0 bases, and 10 bases lay in between. Germline V gene sequence: CDR1 MNHNS, CDR2 SASEGT.